The rows below give T cell receptor beta chains drawn from one sample of a study of OX40 agonist ivuxolimab in advanced cancers. Data came from immunoSEQ multiplex PCR; TCRdb stores just in-frame clones and leaves some out. The sample lists around 7,000 clones, over 60% seen once, with more than 20% in the top ten. The source material was CD4+ or CD8+ T cells sorted from blood, sampled in a trial of the OX40 agonist ivuxolimab. Receptor source: an adult with an advanced solid tumor such as melanoma, head and neck, liver or kidney cancer. Both conserved end residues are part of each CDR3. A D gene is named only where the DNA matches it firmly. The size field is filled for only some rows; it gives once, few, many or a size class.

clone_size	j_call	d_call	v_call	cdr3_nt	cdr3_aa
medium-sized	TRBJ1-2	.	TRBV12-5	TGTGCTAGTGAGCCGCCAACCGGTTGGGTATTTGGCTACACCTTC	CASEPPTGWVFGYTF
.	TRBJ2-7	.	TRBV5-6	TGTGCCAGCAGCCTGTCTTCCTACGAGCAGTACTTC	CASSLSSYEQYF
.	TRBJ1-1	.	TRBV6-6	TGTGCCAGCAGTTACTCGGCTACTCTGAACACTGAAGCTTTCTTT	CASSYSATLNTEAFF
.	TRBJ1-3	.	TRBV7-8	TGTGCCAGCAGCTTACCACACCAGGGAGGGCTCTCTGGAAACACCATATATTTT	CASSLPHQGGLSGNTIYF
.	TRBJ2-1	TRBD2	TRBV13	TGTGCCAGCAGCTCGGGGAGGGCCGCCTACAATGAGCAGTTCTTC	CASSSGRAAYNEQFF
large	TRBJ2-7	TRBD1	TRBV7-2	TGTGCCAGCAGCTCCGGGGGACAGGGTCTAATCTACGAGCAGTACTTC	CASSSGGQGLIYEQYF
.	TRBJ2-7	.	TRBV11-2	TGTGCCAGCAGCTTAGCCCGTTCTTCGGTCTACGAGCAGTACTTC	CASSLARSSVYEQYF
once	TRBJ2-5	TRBD2	TRBV6-1	TGTGCCAGCAGTGAATTCGGGGAGCGGGAGATTGTAGAGACCCAGTACTTC	CASSEFGEREIVETQYF
.	TRBJ2-7	TRBD2	TRBV10-2	TGCGCCAGCAGTGACCATAGCGGGAGATCCTACGAGCAGTACTTC	CASSDHSGRSYEQYF
.	TRBJ2-2	.	TRBV7-9	TGTGCCAGCAGCTTAGCGCTAGGCCGGAACACCGGGGAGCTGTTTTTT	CASSLALGRNTGELFF
.	TRBJ2-1	.	TRBV10-3	TGTGCCATCAGTAGCCGGTCGAGCTCCTACAATGAGCAGTTCTTC	CAISSRSSSYNEQFF
.	TRBJ2-4	.	TRBV27	TGTGCCAGCAGTTTGTCCGGACCGGCTGACATTCAGTACTTC	CASSLSGPADIQYF
.	TRBJ2-7	TRBD1	TRBV11-2	TGTGCCAGCAGCTTAATTTTCAGGGGGCAAGAGCAGTACTTC	CASSLIFRGQEQYF
.	TRBJ2-2	.	TRBV5-6	TGTGCCAGCAGCTGGACCGCACAGGGATACACCGGGGAGCTGTTTTTT	CASSWTAQGYTGELFF
.	TRBJ2-3	.	TRBV7-9	TGTGCCAGCAGATATAGGGTCACAGATACGCAGTATTTT	CASRYRVTDTQYF
.	TRBJ1-2	.	TRBV9	TGTGCCAGCAGCGGTGACACCCTTTTGGGCTATGGCTACACCTTC	CASSGDTLLGYGYTF
.	TRBJ2-7	TRBD1	TRBV7-8	TGTGCCAGCAGCTTAGGGACAGGGCGTTACGAGCAGTACTTC	CASSLGTGRYEQYF
.	TRBJ2-2	.	TRBV9	TGTGCCAGCAGCAAATACAGAAGACCGAACACCGGGGAGCTGTTTTTT	CASSKYRRPNTGELFF
.	TRBJ2-7	TRBD2	TRBV28	TGTGCCAGCAGCCCCGGGACTAGCGGATACGAGCAGTACTTC	CASSPGTSGYEQYF
.	TRBJ2-3	TRBD2	TRBV7-2	TGTGCCAGCAGCAGACTAGCGGCATTACTCAGCACAGATACGCAGTATTTT	CASSRLAALLSTDTQYF
few	TRBJ2-2	TRBD2	TRBV5-6	TGTGCCAGCAGCTTGGAGCTAGCGGGAGGGATCGGGGAGCTGTTTTTT	CASSLELAGGIGELFF
.	TRBJ1-1	.	TRBV9	TGTGCCAGCAGCCCTCAGGACCCTGAAGCTTTCTTT	CASSPQDPEAFF
few	TRBJ2-7	TRBD2	TRBV7-9	TGTGCCAGCAGCTCTTTAGGTACAGCGGGAGACGAGCAGTACTTC	CASSSLGTAGDEQYF
once	TRBJ2-2	.	TRBV27	TGTGCCAGCAGTTTGGCTAGCGAGCTCACCGGGGAGCTGTTTTTT	CASSLASELTGELFF
once	TRBJ2-1	.	TRBV9	TGTGCCAGCAGCGTAGCTCCAGTTTACAATGAGCAGTTCTTC	CASSVAPVYNEQFF